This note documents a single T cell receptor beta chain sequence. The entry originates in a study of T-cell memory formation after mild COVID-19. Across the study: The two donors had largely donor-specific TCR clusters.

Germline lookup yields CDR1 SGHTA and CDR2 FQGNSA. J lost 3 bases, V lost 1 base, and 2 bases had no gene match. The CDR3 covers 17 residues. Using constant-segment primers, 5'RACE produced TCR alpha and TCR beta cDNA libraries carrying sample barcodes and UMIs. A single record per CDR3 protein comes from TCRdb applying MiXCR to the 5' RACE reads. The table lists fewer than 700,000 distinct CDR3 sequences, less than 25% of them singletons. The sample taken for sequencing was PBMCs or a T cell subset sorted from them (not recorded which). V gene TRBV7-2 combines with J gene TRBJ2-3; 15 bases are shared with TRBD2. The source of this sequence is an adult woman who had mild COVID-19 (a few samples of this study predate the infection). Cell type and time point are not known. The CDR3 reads CASSLVGTSGRTDTQYF. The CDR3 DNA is TGTGCCAGCAGCTTAGTCGGGACTAGCGGGAGGACAGATACGCAGTATTTT.